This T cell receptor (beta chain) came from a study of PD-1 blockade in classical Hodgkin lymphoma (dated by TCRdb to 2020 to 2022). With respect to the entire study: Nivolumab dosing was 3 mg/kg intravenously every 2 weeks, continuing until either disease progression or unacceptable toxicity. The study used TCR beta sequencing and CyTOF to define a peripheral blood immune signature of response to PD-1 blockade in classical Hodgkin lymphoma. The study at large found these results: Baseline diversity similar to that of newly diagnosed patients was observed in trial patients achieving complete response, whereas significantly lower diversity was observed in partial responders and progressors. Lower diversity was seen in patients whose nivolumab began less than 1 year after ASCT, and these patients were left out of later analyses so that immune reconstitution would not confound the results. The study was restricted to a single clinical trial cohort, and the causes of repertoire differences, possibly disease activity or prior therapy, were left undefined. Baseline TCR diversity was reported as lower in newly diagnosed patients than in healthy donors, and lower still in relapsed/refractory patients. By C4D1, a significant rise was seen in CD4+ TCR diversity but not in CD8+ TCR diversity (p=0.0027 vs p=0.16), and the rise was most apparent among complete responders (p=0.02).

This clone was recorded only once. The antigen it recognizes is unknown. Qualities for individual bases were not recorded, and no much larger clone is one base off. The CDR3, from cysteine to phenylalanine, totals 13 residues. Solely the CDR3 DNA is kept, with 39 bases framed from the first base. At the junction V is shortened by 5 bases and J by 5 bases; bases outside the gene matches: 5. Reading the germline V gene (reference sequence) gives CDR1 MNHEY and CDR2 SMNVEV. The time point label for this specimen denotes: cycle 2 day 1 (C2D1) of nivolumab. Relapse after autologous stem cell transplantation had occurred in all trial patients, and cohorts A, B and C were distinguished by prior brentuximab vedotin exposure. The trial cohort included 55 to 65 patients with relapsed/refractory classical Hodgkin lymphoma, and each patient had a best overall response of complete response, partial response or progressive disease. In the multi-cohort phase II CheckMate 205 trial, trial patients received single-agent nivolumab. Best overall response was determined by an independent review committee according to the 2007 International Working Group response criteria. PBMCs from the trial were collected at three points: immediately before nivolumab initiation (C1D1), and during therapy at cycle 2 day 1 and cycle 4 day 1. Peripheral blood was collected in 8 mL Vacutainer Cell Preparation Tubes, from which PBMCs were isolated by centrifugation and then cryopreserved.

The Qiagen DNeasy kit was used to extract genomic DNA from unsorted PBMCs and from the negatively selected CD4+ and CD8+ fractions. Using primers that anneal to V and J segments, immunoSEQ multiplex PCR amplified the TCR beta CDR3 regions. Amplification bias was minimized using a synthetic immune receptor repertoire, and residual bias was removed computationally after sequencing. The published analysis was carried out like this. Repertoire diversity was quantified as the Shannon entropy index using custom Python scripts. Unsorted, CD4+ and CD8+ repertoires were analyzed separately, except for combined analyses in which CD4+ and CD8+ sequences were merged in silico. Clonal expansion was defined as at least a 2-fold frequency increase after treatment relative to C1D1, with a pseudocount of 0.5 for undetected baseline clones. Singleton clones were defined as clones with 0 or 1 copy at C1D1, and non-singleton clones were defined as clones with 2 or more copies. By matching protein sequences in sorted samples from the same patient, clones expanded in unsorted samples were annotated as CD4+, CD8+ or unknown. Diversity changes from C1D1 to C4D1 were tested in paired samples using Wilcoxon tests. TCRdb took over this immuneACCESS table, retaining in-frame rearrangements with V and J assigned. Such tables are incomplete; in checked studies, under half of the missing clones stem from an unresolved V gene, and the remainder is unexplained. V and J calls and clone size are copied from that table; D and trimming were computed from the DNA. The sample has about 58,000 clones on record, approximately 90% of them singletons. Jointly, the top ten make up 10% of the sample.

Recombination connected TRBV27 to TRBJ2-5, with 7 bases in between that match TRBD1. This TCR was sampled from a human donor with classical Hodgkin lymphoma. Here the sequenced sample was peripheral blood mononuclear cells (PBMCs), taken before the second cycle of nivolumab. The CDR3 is CASSQQGWETQYF. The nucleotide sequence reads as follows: TGTGCCAGCAGTCAACAGGGGTGGGAGACCCAGTACTTC.